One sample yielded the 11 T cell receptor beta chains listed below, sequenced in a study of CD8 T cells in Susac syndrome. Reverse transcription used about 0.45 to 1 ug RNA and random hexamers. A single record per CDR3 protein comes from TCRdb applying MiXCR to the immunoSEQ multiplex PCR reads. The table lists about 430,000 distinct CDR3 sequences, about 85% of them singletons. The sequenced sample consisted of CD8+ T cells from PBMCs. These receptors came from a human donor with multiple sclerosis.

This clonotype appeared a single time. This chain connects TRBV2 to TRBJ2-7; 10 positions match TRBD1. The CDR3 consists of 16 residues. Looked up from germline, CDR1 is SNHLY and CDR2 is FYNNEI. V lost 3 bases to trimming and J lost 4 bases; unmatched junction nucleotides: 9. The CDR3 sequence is CASSDSETGQGYEQYF. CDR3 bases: TGTGCCAGCAGTGACTCAGAAACGGGACAGGGGTACGAGCAGTACTTC.

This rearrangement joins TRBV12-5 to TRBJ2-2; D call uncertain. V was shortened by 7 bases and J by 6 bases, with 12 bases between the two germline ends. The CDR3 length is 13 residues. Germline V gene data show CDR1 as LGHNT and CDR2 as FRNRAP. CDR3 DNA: TGTGCTAGTGCTACGGAGTTCTCCGGGGAGCTGTTTTTT. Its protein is CASATEFSGELFF.

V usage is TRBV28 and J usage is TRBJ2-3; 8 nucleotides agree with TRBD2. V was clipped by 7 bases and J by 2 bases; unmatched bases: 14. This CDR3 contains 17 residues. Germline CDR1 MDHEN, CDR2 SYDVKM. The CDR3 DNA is TGTGCCAGCACCCCTGAGCGGGGGAGGGCCATCACAGATACGCAGTATTTT. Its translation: CASTPERGRAITDTQYF.

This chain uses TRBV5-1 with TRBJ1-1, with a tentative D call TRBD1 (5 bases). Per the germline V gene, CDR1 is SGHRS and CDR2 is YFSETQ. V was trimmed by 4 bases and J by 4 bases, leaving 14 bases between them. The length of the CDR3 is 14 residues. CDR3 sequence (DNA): TGCGCCAGCAGCCCGGGGGAAGGATCCACTGAAGCTTTCTTT. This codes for CASSPGEGSTEAFF.

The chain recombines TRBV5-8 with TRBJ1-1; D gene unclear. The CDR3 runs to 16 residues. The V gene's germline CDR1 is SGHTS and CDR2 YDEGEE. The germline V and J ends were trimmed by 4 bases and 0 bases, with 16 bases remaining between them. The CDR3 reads CASSIIQNLMNTEAFF. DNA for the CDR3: TGTGCCAGCAGCATAATACAGAACCTTATGAACACTGAAGCTTTCTTT. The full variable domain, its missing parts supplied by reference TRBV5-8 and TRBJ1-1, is EAGVTQSPTHLIKTRGQQATLRCSPISGHTSVYWYQQALGLGLQFLLWYDEGEERNRGNFPPRFSGRQFPNYSSELNVNALELEDSALYLCASSIIQNLMNTEAFFGQGTRLTVV.

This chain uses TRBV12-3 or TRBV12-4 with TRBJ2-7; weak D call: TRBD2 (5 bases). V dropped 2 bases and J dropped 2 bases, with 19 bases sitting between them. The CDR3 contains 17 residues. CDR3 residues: CASSLWTTEGVAYEQYF. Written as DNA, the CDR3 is TGTGCCAGCAGTTTATGGACCACCGAGGGAGTCGCCTACGAGCAGTACTTC.

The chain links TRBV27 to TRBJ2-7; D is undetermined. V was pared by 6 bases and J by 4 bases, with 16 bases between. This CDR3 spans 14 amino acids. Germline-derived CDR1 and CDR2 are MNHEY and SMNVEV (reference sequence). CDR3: CASSLSVNGYEQYF. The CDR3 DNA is TGTGCCAGCAGCCTCTCGGTGAATGGTTACGAGCAGTACTTC.

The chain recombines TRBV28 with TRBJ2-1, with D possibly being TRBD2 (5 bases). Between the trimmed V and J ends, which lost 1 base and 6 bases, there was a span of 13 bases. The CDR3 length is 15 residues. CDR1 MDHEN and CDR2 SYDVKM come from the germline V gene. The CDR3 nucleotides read TGTGCCAGCAGTTTATTCGGGGAGTCGGGCAATGAGCAGTTCTTC. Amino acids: CASSLFGESGNEQFF.

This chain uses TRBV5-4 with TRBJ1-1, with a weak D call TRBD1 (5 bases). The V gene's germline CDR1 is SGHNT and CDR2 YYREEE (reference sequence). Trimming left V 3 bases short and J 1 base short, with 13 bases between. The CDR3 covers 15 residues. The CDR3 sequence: CASSWFTGQNTEAFF. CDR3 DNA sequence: TGTGCCAGCAGCTGGTTCACCGGACAGAACACTGAAGCTTTCTTT. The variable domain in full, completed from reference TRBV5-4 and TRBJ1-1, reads ETGVTQSPTHLIKTRGQQVTLRCSSQSGHNTVSWYQQALGQGPQFIFQYYREEENGRGNFPPRFSGLQFPNYSSELNVNALELDDSALYLCASSWFTGQNTEAFFGQGTRLTVV.

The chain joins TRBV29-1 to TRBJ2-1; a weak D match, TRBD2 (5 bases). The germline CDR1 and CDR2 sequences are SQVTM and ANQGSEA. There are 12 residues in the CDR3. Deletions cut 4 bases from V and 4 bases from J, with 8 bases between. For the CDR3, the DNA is TGCAGCGTTGTACGGGGTTACAATGAGCAGTTCTTC. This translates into CSVVRGYNEQFF.

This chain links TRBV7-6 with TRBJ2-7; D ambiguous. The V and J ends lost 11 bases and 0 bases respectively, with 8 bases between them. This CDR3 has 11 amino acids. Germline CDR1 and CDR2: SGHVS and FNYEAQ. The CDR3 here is CAALSSYEQYF. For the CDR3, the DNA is TGTGCCGCCCTTAGCTCCTACGAGCAGTACTTC.